The sequence of this T cell receptor (beta chain) was determined in a study of cytomegalovirus exposure and HLA in healthy donors. Study details: Out of 150 million to 200 million T cells, an earlier analysis found roughly 100 million unique TCR beta sequences in total.

The CDR3 is 15 residues long. CDR1 SGHDN and CDR2 FVKESK come from the germline V gene. Germline trimming cut 0 bases from V and 15 bases from J; bases unmatched to any gene: 13. General study findings and limits: One variant, a missense change in DCLRE1C, was linked in a later analysis to TCR beta V- and J-gene trimming.

Turning to this clone: The target antigen is unknown.

Both 60 Vbeta primers and 13 Jbeta primers went into the PCR. Profiled with immunoSEQ multiplex PCR; TCRdb holds only in-frame clones, not every one. The table includes approximately 220,000 clones, roughly 79% detected once. This chain links TRBV14 with TRBJ2-1; 8 bases match TRBD2. Sequencing was carried out using PBMCs. The receptor was isolated from a man between 18 and 35 years old in good health and CMV-seronegative. CDR3 sequence (DNA): TGTGCCAGCAGCCAAGACGGGAGGCGGGGGGATCCGGGGTTCTTC. Amino acids: CASSQDGRRGDPGFF. Combining the CDR3 with reference TRBV14 and TRBJ2-1 gives the whole variable domain EAGVTQFPSHSVIEKGQTVTLRCDPISGHDNLYWYRRVMGKEIKFLLHFVKESKQDESGMPNNRFLAERTGGTYSTLKVQPAELEDSGVYFCASSQDGRRGDPGFFGPGTRLTVL.